One and the same sample provided the 21 T cell receptor beta chains below, sequenced in a study of blood T cell repertoires in COVID-19. Profiling relied on immunoSEQ multiplex PCR, and the TCRdb table lists in-frame clones only, not all of them. The sample lists over 400,000 clones, approximately 86% seen once, with 6.5% to 8.5% in the top ten. Material for sequencing was PBMCs or T cells enriched from blood (not recorded which). These receptors all come from a woman aged 55-70 years who had recovered from COVID-19.

This chain joins TRBV5-5 and TRBJ1-2; possible D gene TRBD1, 6 bases. Germline loops: CDR1 SGHKS, CDR2 YYEKEE (reference sequence). Trimming removed 6 bases at V and 4 bases at J, with 16 bases between. CDR3 length: 14 residues. The CDR3 sequence is CASTFGGGLYGYTF. Here the CDR3 DNA reads TGTGCCAGCACCTTTGGGGGGGGCCTCTATGGCTACACCTTC.

Worth noting for this clone: At one end, the junction sequence differs from germline, possibly due to a read error. This chain uses TRBV24-1 with TRBJ2-3; 8 bases are a match to TRBD1. This CDR3 is built from 15 residues. The germline CDR1 and CDR2 sequences are KGHDR and SFDVKD. The CDR3 reads CATSDPGQGPDTQFF. The CDR3 coding sequence is TGTGCCACCAGTGATCCCGGACAGGGCCCAGATACGCAGTTTTTT.

This clone was seen only once. CDR3 sequence: CASSATATYEQYF. The CDR3 DNA reads as TGTGCCAGCAGCGCGACAGCCACTTACGAGCAGTACTTC. V and J are TRBV6-5 and TRBJ2-7; maybe TRBD1 (5 bases). There are 13 residues in the CDR3. V was pared by 6 bases and J by 4 bases, with 13 bases between. Germline CDR1 and CDR2: MNHEY and SVGAGI.

To note about this clone: This specimen includes other DNA sequences encoding the same CDR3. The chain couples TRBV7-2 to TRBJ1-4, with 10 bases identical to TRBD1. The J segment lost 6 bases and the V segment lost 5 bases, leaving 6 bases of the junction unmatched. The CDR3 is made up of 15 amino acids. Looked up from germline, CDR1 is SGHTA and CDR2 is FQGNSA. This chain's CDR3 is CASSPRQGADEKLFF. CDR3 bases: TGTGCCAGCAGCCCGAGACAGGGGGCGGATGAAAAACTGTTTTTT.

The rearrangement links TRBV28 to TRBJ1-4; 7 positions match TRBD1. The CDR3 length is 16 residues. Trimming took 3 bases from V and 0 from J; bases not matched to a gene: 4. CDR1 is MDHEN, CDR2 SYDVKM, per germline. Written as DNA, the CDR3 is TGTGCCAGCAGTTTGGGACAGACGGCAACTAATGAAAAACTGTTTTTT. Translation: CASSLGQTATNEKLFF.

The chain couples TRBV6-2 or TRBV6-3 to TRBJ2-7, with 8 bases lining up with TRBD2. The CDR3 contains 15 residues. In germline, CDR1 is MNHEY, CDR2 SVGEGT. With 6 bases clipped from V and 1 base from J, the junction kept 8 bases outside the gene matches. The CDR3 reads CASSPRGGLSYEQYV. DNA of the CDR3: TGTGCCAGCAGCCCCCGCGGGGGGCTTTCCTACGAGCAGTACGTC.

This rearrangement joins TRBV11-2 to TRBJ1-5; D is uncertain. Germline V gene lookup returns CDR1 SGHAT and CDR2 FQNNGV. Trimming left V 1 base short and J 2 bases short, with 9 bases between. The CDR3 is 15 amino acids. CDR3 amino acids: CASSLGSVGNQPQHF. For the CDR3, the DNA is TGTGCCAGCAGCTTAGGCTCGGTCGGCAATCAGCCCCAGCATTTT.

The chain has TRBV3-1 (or the pseudogene TRBV3-2) and TRBJ2-2; no reliable D call. Trimming pared 6 bases from V and 0 bases from J, leaving 8 bases between. Germline lookup yields CDR1 LGHDT and CDR2 YNNKEL (reference sequence). The CDR3 covers 14 residues. The CDR3 protein is CASRENSNTGELFF. CDR3 nucleotide sequence: TGTGCCAGCAGAGAAAACTCGAACACCGGGGAGCTGTTTTTT.

The chain recombines TRBV4-2 with TRBJ2-2, with 11 bases identical to TRBD2. This CDR3 spans 17 amino acids. The germline V gene has CDR1 LGHNA and CDR2 YNFKEQ. J lost 2 bases, V lost 0 bases, and 2 bases had no gene match. The CDR3 coding sequence is TGTGCCAGCAGCCAAGATCTAGCGGGGGGCAACACCGGGGAGCTGTTTTTT. This gives the protein CASSQDLAGGNTGELFF.

The chain carries TRBV2 and TRBJ1-1, with 11 nucleotides matching TRBD1. CDR1 is SNHLY, CDR2 FYNNEI, per germline. This CDR3 region has 15 residues. Losses at the gene ends were 6 bases for V and 9 bases for J; bases not matched to a gene: 12. DNA of the CDR3: TGTGCCAGCAGGCGGTCAACGGGACAGGGGGGTAAAGCTTTCTTT. It codes for CASRRSTGQGGKAFF.

This clone showed up just once. The chain joins TRBV12-3 or TRBV12-4 to TRBJ2-5; D is ambiguous. The CDR3 loop spans 13 amino acids. V lost 3 bases, J lost 2 bases, and 7 bases lay in between. This CDR3 is CASSFLRQETQYF. The CDR3 region has the DNA TGTGCCAGCAGTTTTCTCAGACAAGAGACCCAGTACTTC.

V usage is TRBV5-1 and J usage is TRBJ2-2, with 7 bases lining up with TRBD1. The germline gives CDR1 SGHRS, CDR2 YFSETQ. The junction had 6 bases not matched to a gene; V was cut back by 4 bases and J by 6 bases. The CDR3 totals 14 residues. CDR3 nucleotide sequence: TGCGCCAGCAGCGTCCCGCAGGGGGCCGGGGAGCTGTTTTTT. Its protein is CASSVPQGAGELFF.

This chain joins TRBV10-1 and TRBJ2-7; TRBD1 might be the D (5 bases). The CDR3 is made up of 10 amino acids. Deletions cut 11 bases from V and 2 bases from J, with 7 bases between. Per the germline V gene, CDR1 is WNHNN and CDR2 is SYGVQD (reference sequence). CDR3 loop: CAPRAYEQYF. The CDR3 DNA is TGCGCCCCCAGGGCCTACGAGCAGTACTTC.

The chain uses TRBV30 and TRBJ1-4; D is unresolved. The CDR3 is 13 residues long. The ends were cut back, 2 bases at V and 4 bases at J, with 8 bases in the middle. CDR1 is GTSNPN and CDR2 is SVGIG in the germline V gene (reference sequence). CDR3 sequence reads: CAWSRQDNEKLFF. The CDR3 DNA is TGTGCCTGGAGTCGGCAGGATAATGAAAAACTGTTTTTT.

V usage is TRBV27 and J usage is TRBJ1-1; no reliable D call. The V end was cut by 6 bases, the J end by 1 base, with 18 bases between. The length of the CDR3 is 16 residues. Germline CDR1 is MNHEY and CDR2 is SMNVEV (reference sequence). The CDR3 nucleotides read TGTGCCAGCAGGCCAGACACTCTATACCCGAACACTGAAGCTTTCTTT. Protein product: CASRPDTLYPNTEAFF.

The rearrangement joins TRBV6-5 to TRBJ1-2; 7 nucleotides agree with TRBD1. The CDR3 extends over 15 amino acids. Germline CDR1 and CDR2: MNHEY and SVGAGI. J was trimmed by 5 bases and V by 6 bases; bases with no gene match: 12. CDR3: CASRLTSGGRYGYTF. The DNA of the CDR3 is TGTGCCAGCAGGCTAACCTCAGGGGGGAGGTATGGCTACACCTTC.

The J gene is TRBJ1-3, the V gene TRBV25-1, with D possibly matching TRBD1 (5 bases). Trimming left V 4 bases short and J 3 bases short, with 13 bases between. Per germline, CDR1 MGHDK and CDR2 SYGVNS. The CDR3 is 15 residues long. The CDR3 bases are TGTGCCAGCAGTGCCCCCGGGACTGGTGGAAACACCATATATTTT. This codes for CASSAPGTGGNTIYF.

The chain combines TRBV4-1 with TRBJ1-2, with D possibly TRBD1 on 6 matching bases. The germline V and J ends were trimmed by 1 base and 3 bases, with 9 bases remaining between them. CDR3 length: 14 amino acids. Germline V gives CDR1 MGHRA, CDR2 YSYEKL. The CDR3 sequence: CASSQVGQYYGYTF. CDR3 DNA: TGCGCCAGCAGCCAAGTTGGACAGTACTATGGCTACACCTTC.

This clone has only one observation. J is TRBJ2-3 and V is TRBV5-1; D is perhaps TRBD2 (5 bases). The CDR3 is made up of 13 amino acids. Germline CDR1 and CDR2: SGHRS and YFSETQ. Trimming cost V 3 bases and J 1 base, with 6 bases left between them. This chain's CDR3 is CASSYGGTDTQYF. The CDR3 DNA reads TGCGCCAGCAGCTACGGGGGCACAGATACGCAGTATTTT.

V and J are TRBV24-1 and TRBJ2-7, with D maybe TRBD1 (5 bases). Deletions cut 9 bases from V and 5 bases from J, with 13 bases between. Germline CDR1 KGHDR, CDR2 SFDVKD. The CDR3 length is 12 residues. In nucleotides, the CDR3 is TGTGCCACCCTCGACAGATCCAACGAGCAGTACTTC. It specifies CATLDRSNEQYF.

The V and J genes are TRBV21-1 and TRBJ1-3; the D call TRBD1 from the table was never checked on the DNA. TRBV21-1 is given as a pseudogene. The CDR3 covers 18 residues. This CDR3 reads CASSKASGGISSGNTIYF. In DNA form, the CDR3 reads TGTGCCAGCAGCAAAGCGTCAGGGGGAATTAGCTCTGGAAACACCATATATTTT.